This is a list of T cell receptor beta chains from one sample in a study of control samples from healthy donors and cancer patients. Sequencing used immunoSEQ multiplex PCR; TCRdb keeps in-frame clones, though not all of them. There are more than 100,000 clones in the sample; around 93% occur only once, and just over 8.5% lies in the top ten. Source material: blood. The receptors stem from a man aged 18 to 29 in good health. The CDR3 runs from the conserved cysteine through the conserved F or W. Each record gives: clone size, V gene, CDR3 protein. A clone size is listed for some rows: how often the clone was seen (once, few, many), or a class if it is expanded.

>.|TRBV6-1
CASSEGQTDEQYF
>.|TRBV27
CASSFGPQGVTFF
>.|TRBV27
CASRKTASYEQYF
>.|TRBV9
CASSVDGAWDTQYF
>once|TRBV6-1
CASSEGGQNSPLHF
>.|TRBV4-1
CASSQALALYEQYF
>.|TRBV7-2
CASSLVQPDTQYF
>.|TRBV29-1
CSVEVGPGSGNTIYF
>.|TRBV29-1
CSVGGPGETQYF
>.|TRBV5-6
CASSIRGGVEGNTIYF
>.|TRBV6-6
CASSPIFFLAGSTDTQYF
>.|TRBV3-1/TRBV3-2
CASSQDQGQSYEQYF
>.|TRBV7-2
CASSPAHGKEQYF
>.|TRBV7-9
CASSLGQPNEQFF
>few|TRBV6-1
CASSELEDIFRNQPQHF
>once|TRBV6-5
CASSYKSLRESEAFF
>.|TRBV6-1
CASSEEMGGVETQYF
>.|TRBV4-1
CASSQAGGSYNEQFF
>.|TRBV11-2
CASSLVRSLKGGELFF
>.|TRBV5-6
CASSFLGQGITEAFF
>.|TRBV9
CASSVDGDEAFF
>.|TRBV30
CAWSVGDGYTF
>.|TRBV5-1
CASSLEGAKGYTF
>.|TRBV7-2
CASSSGQGRSYEQYF
>.|TRBV7-9
CASSFGGAPYNEQFF
>once|TRBV2
CASRGQGTGKLFF
>once|TRBV5-5
CASSTRPSREQTEAFF
>.|TRBV5-1
CASSLPLAGGLGELFF
>.|TRBV11-2
CASSGTGRLNEKLFF
>.|TRBV24-1
CATSDTNYGYTF
>.|TRBV9
CASSLHAARASENSPLHF
>.|TRBV7-3
CASSSSGLNNEQFF
>.|TRBV5-1
CASSTHDRPNTEAFF
>.|TRBV19
CASSIPGNTGELFF
>.|TRBV6-5
CASRIQGAMAEAFF
>.|TRBV7-9
CASGRSGGHRTGELFF
>.|TRBV7-9
CASSSTGTGGGEQYF
>.|TRBV30
CAWSVRGQGQVLGYTF
>.|TRBV11-2
CASSLSVHPTNEQFF
>.|TRBV5-1
CASSSTTTGNTIYF
>.|TRBV19
CASSKAGKVGELFF
>.|TRBV29-1
CSVAPTGRNTEAFF
>.|TRBV30
CAWSADRNQPQHF
>.|TRBV11-3
CASSLSPERNEQFF
>.|TRBV9
CASSAQDSNQPQHF
>.|TRBV12-3/TRBV12-4
CASSQSYEQYF
>.|TRBV10-3
CAITQDLNTEAFF
>.|TRBV5-5
CASSRDRSNQPQHF
>.|TRBV6-1
CASSEGFRGNEQYF
>.|TRBV14
CASSQGGLGNSPLHF
>.|TRBV5-1
CASSLVGGGTEAFF
>.|TRBV7-8
CASGRVADTQYF
>once|TRBV19
CASRRGQGDQPQHF
>.|TRBV29-1
CSVVGIAGYTF
>.|TRBV4-1
CASSLQPGQGAGGYTF
>.|TRBV11-2
CASSLGQGTYYEQYF
>.|TRBV7-3
CASSPGTGPWETQYF
>.|TRBV21-1
CASSRQGAKIIAEAFF
>.|TRBV7-3
CASSLRGNTDTQYF
>.|TRBV3-1/TRBV3-2
CASSQAFRDRGGGYTF